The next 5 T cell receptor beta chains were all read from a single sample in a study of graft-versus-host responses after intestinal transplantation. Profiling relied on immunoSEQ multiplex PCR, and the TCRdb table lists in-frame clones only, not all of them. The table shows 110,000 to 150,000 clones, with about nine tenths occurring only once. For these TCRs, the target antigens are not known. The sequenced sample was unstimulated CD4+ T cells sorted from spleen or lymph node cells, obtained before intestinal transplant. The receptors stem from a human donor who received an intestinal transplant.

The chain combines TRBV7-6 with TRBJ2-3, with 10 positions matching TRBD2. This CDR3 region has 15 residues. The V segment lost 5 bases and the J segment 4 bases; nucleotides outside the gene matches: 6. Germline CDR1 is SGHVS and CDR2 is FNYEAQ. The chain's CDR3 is CASSASLAGADTQYF. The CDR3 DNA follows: TGTGCCAGCAGCGCCAGCCTAGCGGGAGCAGATACGCAGTATTTT.

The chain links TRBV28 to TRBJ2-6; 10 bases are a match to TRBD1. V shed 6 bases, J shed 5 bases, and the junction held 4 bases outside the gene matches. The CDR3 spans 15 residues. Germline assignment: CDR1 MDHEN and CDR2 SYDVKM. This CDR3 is CASRTGGAWANVLTF. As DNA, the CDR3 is TGTGCCAGCAGGACAGGGGGCGCTTGGGCCAACGTCCTGACTTTC.

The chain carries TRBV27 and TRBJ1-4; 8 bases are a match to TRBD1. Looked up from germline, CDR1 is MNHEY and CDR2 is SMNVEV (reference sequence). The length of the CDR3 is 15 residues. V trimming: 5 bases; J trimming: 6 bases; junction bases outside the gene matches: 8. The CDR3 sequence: CASSPLDRVHEKLFF. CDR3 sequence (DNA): TGTGCCAGCAGTCCCCTGGACAGGGTCCATGAAAAACTGTTTTTT.

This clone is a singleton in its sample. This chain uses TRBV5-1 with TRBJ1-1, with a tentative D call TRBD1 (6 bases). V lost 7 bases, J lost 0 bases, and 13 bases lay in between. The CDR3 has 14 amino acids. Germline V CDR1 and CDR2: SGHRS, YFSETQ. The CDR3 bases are TGCGCCAGCTGCGGGGGCCTCTTGAACACTGAAGCTTTCTTT. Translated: CASCGGLLNTEAFF. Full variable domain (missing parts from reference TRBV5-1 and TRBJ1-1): KAGVTQTPRYLIKTRGQQVTLSCSPISGHRSVSWYQQTPGQGLQFLFEYFSETQRNKGNFPGRFSGRQFSNSRSEMNVSTLELGDSALYLCASCGGLLNTEAFFGQGTRLTVV.

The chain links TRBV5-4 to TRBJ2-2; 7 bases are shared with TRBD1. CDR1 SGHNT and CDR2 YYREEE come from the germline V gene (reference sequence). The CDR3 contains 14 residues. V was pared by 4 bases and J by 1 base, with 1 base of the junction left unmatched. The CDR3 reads CASSRDRNTGELFF. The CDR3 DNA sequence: TGTGCCAGCAGCCGGGACAGGAACACCGGGGAGCTGTTTTTT.